These 23 T cell receptor beta chains were sequenced from one sample in a study of blood T cell repertoires in COVID-19. The protocol was immunoSEQ multiplex PCR, while the TCRdb copy is restricted to in-frame clones and leaves out a portion. The data show over 450,000 clones, with 89% seen just once and over 0.7% held by the top ten. The specimen was peripheral blood. The receptors were gathered from a man between 18 and 35 years old with COVID-19, enrolled during active disease.

This clone was seen a handful of times. This chain joins TRBV3-1 (or the pseudogene TRBV3-2) and TRBJ1-1; D is undetermined. From germline, CDR1 is LGHDT and CDR2 YNNKEL (reference sequence). This CDR3 comprises 13 residues. Between the trimmed V and J ends, which lost 6 bases and 2 bases, there was a span of 10 bases. DNA of the CDR3: TGTGCCAGCAGTGACGACTTAAACACTGAAGCTTTCTTT. Its protein is CASSDDLNTEAFF.

To note about this clone: In the same sample, other DNA sequences code for this CDR3. J is TRBJ2-3 and V is TRBV19; a possible D gene is TRBD2 (5 bases). Trimming removed 3 bases from V and 0 bases from J, with 10 bases in between. Germline V CDR1 and CDR2: LNHDA, SQIVND (reference sequence). CDR3 size: 15 residues. CDR3 DNA: TGTGCCAGTAGTATTGGTGGGGAGAGCACAGATACGCAGTATTTT. Translation: CASSIGGESTDTQYF.

V is TRBV14 and J is TRBJ2-7; a possible D gene is TRBD2 (5 bases). V was shortened by 4 bases and J by 6 bases, with 10 bases between the two germline ends. This CDR3 spans 12 amino acids. Germline CDR1 and CDR2: SGHDN and FVKESK. CDR3 sequence (DNA): TGTGCCAGCAGCCCCACTAGACGCGAGCAGTACTTC. Translating it yields CASSPTRREQYF.

The J gene is TRBJ1-3, the V gene TRBV2; D call uncertain. Germline values: CDR1 SNHLY, CDR2 FYNNEI. This CDR3 has 12 residues. V was shortened by 8 bases and J by 4 bases, with 9 bases between the two germline ends. In nucleotides, the CDR3 is TGTGCCAGCCGACTCGGAGGAAACACCATATATTTT. Encoded protein: CASRLGGNTIYF.

This chain uses TRBV12-5 with TRBJ1-5; D perhaps matches TRBD1 (5 bases). CDR3 length: 16 amino acids. CDR1 is LGHNT and CDR2 is FRNRAP in the germline V gene. Trimming took off 6 bases at V and 7 bases at J, with 22 bases between the two ends. The chain's CDR3 is CASGNQWTPGGQPQHF. In DNA, the CDR3 is TGTGCTAGTGGCAATCAATGGACGCCGGGGGGGCAGCCCCAGCATTTT.

The chain combines TRBV7-9 with TRBJ2-7; D perhaps matches TRBD1 (5 bases). The CDR3 spans 13 residues. Trimming took 5 bases from V and 1 from J, leaving 9 bases between them. Germline V gene data show CDR1 as SEHNR and CDR2 as FQNEAQ (reference sequence). The CDR3 DNA sequence: TGTGCCAGCAGCCAGGACACTTCCTACGAGCAGTACTTC. This translates into CASSQDTSYEQYF.

The genes are TRBV24-1 and TRBJ2-6, with TRBD1 identical over 7 bases. V trimming: 3 bases; J trimming: 0 bases; junction bases outside the gene matches: 4. CDR1 KGHDR and CDR2 SFDVKD come from the germline V gene. This CDR3 region has 17 residues. The CDR3 DNA reads TGTGCCACCAGTGATAGACAGGGTACCTCTGGGGCCAACGTCCTGACTTTC. This gives the protein CATSDRQGTSGANVLTF.

V is TRBV4-1 and J is TRBJ2-3, with TRBD2 matching over 10 bases. Trimming at V came to 1 base and at J to 3 bases, leaving 4 bases not matched to a gene. From germline, CDR1 is MGHRA and CDR2 YSYEKL. The CDR3 loop spans 16 amino acids. As DNA, the CDR3 is TGCGCCAGCAGCCAAGGGGGTAGCGGGAGGACAGATACGCAGTATTTT. This sequence encodes CASSQGGSGRTDTQYF.

The chain joins TRBV28 to TRBJ2-7, with 9 bases lining up with TRBD2. The CDR3 spans 14 residues. The germline gives CDR1 MDHEN, CDR2 SYDVKM. V shed 8 bases, J shed 5 bases, and the junction held 10 bases outside the gene matches. CDR3 DNA sequence: TGTGCCAGCTCCGCGGGGGGGCCGAAGGACGAGCAGTACTTC. As protein: CASSAGGPKDEQYF.

The J gene is TRBJ2-2, the V gene TRBV6-1, with D possibly being TRBD1 (5 bases). The CDR3 length is 13 residues. Trimming removed 1 base at V and 8 bases at J, with 8 bases between. Germline CDR1 reads MNHNS; CDR2 reads SASEGT. The CDR3 loop reads CASSEVRGGELFF. CDR3 DNA: TGTGCCAGCAGTGAAGTAAGGGGTGGGGAGCTGTTTTTT.

The chain carries TRBV6-1 and TRBJ2-7; possibly TRBD1 for D (6 bases). CDR1 is MNHNS, CDR2 SASEGT, per germline. The CDR3 has 16 residues. V was clipped by 4 bases and J by 1 base, with 17 bases between them. CDR3 sequence: CASSATTGYESYEQYF. The DNA for the CDR3 is TGTGCCAGCAGTGCAACCACAGGGTATGAGTCCTACGAGCAGTACTTC.

The chain joins TRBV11-2 to TRBJ2-7, with 10 positions matching TRBD1. The CDR3 is made up of 15 amino acids. V lost 4 bases and J lost 5; bases outside the gene matches: 8. The germline V gene has CDR1 SGHAT and CDR2 FQNNGV. The CDR3 spells CASSWGDRGGHEQYF. The CDR3 region has the DNA TGTGCCAGCAGCTGGGGGGACAGGGGAGGCCACGAGCAGTACTTC.

This chain links TRBV7-2 with TRBJ2-7; 7 nucleotides align to TRBD2. Germline CDR1 reads SGHTA; CDR2 reads FQGNSA. The CDR3 runs to 15 residues. V gave up 4 bases and J gave up 5 bases; unmatched junction bases: 11. The CDR3 coding sequence is TGTGCCAGCAGCTCAGACGTAGCGGGTAGCGACGAGCAGTACTTC. Translation gives CASSSDVAGSDEQYF.

V gene TRBV5-4 combines with J gene TRBJ1-3; no clear D gene. Germline V gives CDR1 SGHNT, CDR2 YYREEE (reference sequence). The V end lost 4 bases, the J end lost 0 bases, and 11 bases lay between the germline ends. The CDR3 length is 15 residues. CDR3 nucleotides: TGTGCCAGCAGCCCGGTCCCGATCTCTGGAAACACCATATATTTT. Its protein is CASSPVPISGNTIYF.

This sequence joins TRBV15 and TRBJ2-7; 9 bases are shared with TRBD2. V trimming: 3 bases; J trimming: 4 bases; junction bases outside the gene matches: 10. CDR1 and CDR2 from the germline V gene are LNHNV and YYDKDF (reference sequence). This CDR3 has 16 residues. CDR3 sequence: CATSSRGLAGRYEQYF. DNA of the CDR3: TGTGCCACCAGCAGTCGGGGCCTAGCGGGAAGATACGAGCAGTACTTC.

This clone appeared once. This chain uses TRBV5-6 with TRBJ1-2; perhaps TRBD1 as D (5 bases). The CDR3 sequence is 13 residues long. V was cut by 0 bases and J by 8 bases, with 11 bases left in between. Germline V gene data show CDR1 as SGHDT and CDR2 as YYEEEE. The CDR3 protein is CASSLAPQGGYTF. In DNA, the CDR3 is TGTGCCAGCAGCTTGGCCCCCCAGGGCGGCTACACCTTC.

The chain carries TRBV7-3 and TRBJ2-3, with 8 bases that match TRBD2. Germline V gives CDR1 SGHTA, CDR2 FQGTGA. V lost 3 bases, J lost 2 bases, and 4 bases stayed unmatched. The CDR3 extends over 15 amino acids. The DNA for the CDR3 is TGTGCCAGCAGCTTCTCTAGCGGGTACACAGATACGCAGTATTTT. It encodes CASSFSSGYTDTQYF.

This clone showed up just once. In DNA form, the CDR3 reads TGTGCCAGCAGCTTCCCACTTCGGGGGACCTCCTACGAGCAGTACTTC. Translating it yields CASSFPLRGTSYEQYF. The chain uses TRBV5-6 and TRBJ2-7; TRBD2 might be the D (6 bases). CDR1 and CDR2 from the germline V gene are SGHDT and YYEEEE. CDR3 size: 16 residues. V lost 2 bases to trimming and J lost 0 bases, with 15 bases between them.

This sequence joins TRBV5-1 and TRBJ1-5; TRBD1 is a possible D gene (5 bases). In germline, CDR1 is SGHRS, CDR2 YFSETQ. The CDR3 has 19 amino acids. V lost 1 base and J 5 bases, leaving 25 bases between the germline ends. CDR3 in amino acids: CASSLRPISSGEMDQPQHF. CDR3 coding DNA: TGCGCCAGCAGCTTGCGCCCAATATCTTCGGGGGAGATGGATCAGCCCCAGCATTTT.

The V and J genes are TRBV4-1 and TRBJ2-1; 9 nucleotides align to TRBD2. Per germline, CDR1 MGHRA and CDR2 YSYEKL. The CDR3 contains 16 residues. J was trimmed by 8 bases and V by 4 bases; bases with no gene match: 12. The CDR3 sequence is CASSLFGGSGRDEQFF. The CDR3 coding sequence is TGCGCCAGCAGCCTATTTGGGGGTAGCGGGAGAGATGAGCAGTTCTTC.

The V and J genes are TRBV21-1 and TRBJ2-2; whether TRBD2, the table's D call, matches the DNA was not checked. TRBV21-1 is listed as a pseudogene. This CDR3 has 20 amino acids. Here the CDR3 reads CASSNRGTSGRTTNTGELFF. In DNA form, the CDR3 reads TGTGCCAGCAGCAACCGGGGGACTAGCGGGAGGACCACGAACACCGGGGAGCTGTTTTTT.

The chain joins TRBV19 to TRBJ1-3, with 8 bases fitting TRBD1. V was pared by 4 bases and J by 0 bases, with 11 bases of the junction left unmatched. Germline V gives CDR1 LNHDA, CDR2 SQIVND (reference sequence). The CDR3 length is 18 residues. The CDR3 sequence: CASSTTRDRTYSGNTIYF. The CDR3 DNA sequence: TGTGCCAGTAGTACGACCCGGGACAGGACCTACTCTGGAAACACCATATATTTT.

This chain joins TRBV27 and TRBJ1-5; 8 bases match TRBD1. The CDR3 is 15 residues long. Per the germline V gene, CDR1 is MNHEY and CDR2 is SMNVEV (reference sequence). With V trimmed by 5 bases and J by 5 bases, 8 bases remained unmatched. For the CDR3, the DNA is TGTGCCAGCAGTCCCCGACAGGGGCCCCATCAGCCCCAGCATTTT. Protein: CASSPRQGPHQPQHF.